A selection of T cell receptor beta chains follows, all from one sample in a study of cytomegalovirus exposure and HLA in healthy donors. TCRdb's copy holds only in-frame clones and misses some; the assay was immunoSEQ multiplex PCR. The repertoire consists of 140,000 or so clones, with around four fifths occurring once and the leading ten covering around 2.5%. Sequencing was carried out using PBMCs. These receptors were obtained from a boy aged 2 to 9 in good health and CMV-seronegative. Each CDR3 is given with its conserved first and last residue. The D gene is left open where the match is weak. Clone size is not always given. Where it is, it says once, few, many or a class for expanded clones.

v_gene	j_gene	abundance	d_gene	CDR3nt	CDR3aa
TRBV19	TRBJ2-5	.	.	TGTGCCAGTAGTATAACCCGCAGGGTGGAGACCCAGTACTTC	CASSITRRVETQYF
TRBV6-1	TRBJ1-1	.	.	TGTGCCAGCAGCCATCTGAACACTGAAGCTTTCTTT	CASSHLNTEAFF
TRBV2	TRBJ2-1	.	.	TGTGCCAGCAGTGGCCCCGTTACAGGGGAGCAGTTCTTC	CASSGPVTGEQFF
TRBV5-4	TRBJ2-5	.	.	TGTGCCAGCAGCCCCGGCCGGGGGTCGGAGACCCAGTACTTC	CASSPGRGSETQYF
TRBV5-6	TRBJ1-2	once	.	TGTGCCAGCAGCTTGATTTTCCAGCGAGTGGCGGACTATGGCTACACCTTC	CASSLIFQRVADYGYTF
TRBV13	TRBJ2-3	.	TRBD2	TGTGCCAGCAGCTTAAGCGGGGGGTACGGCGCAGATACGCAGTATTTT	CASSLSGGYGADTQYF
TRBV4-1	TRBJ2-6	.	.	TGCGCCAGCAGCCAAGATAGAGGCTTCTCTGGGGCCAACGTCCTGACTTTC	CASSQDRGFSGANVLTF
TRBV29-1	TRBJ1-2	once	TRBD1	TGCAGCGTTGCCCCGGACAGGGAAAACAACTATGGCTACACCTTC	CSVAPDRENNYGYTF
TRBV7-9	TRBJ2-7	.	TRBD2	TGTGCCAGCAGCTCGCCGTCGACTAGCGGGTCCAACGAGCAGTACTTC	CASSSPSTSGSNEQYF
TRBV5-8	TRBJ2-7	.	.	TGTGCCAGCACTCAATATTTGGAGATTTACTCCTACGAGCAGTACTTC	CASTQYLEIYSYEQYF
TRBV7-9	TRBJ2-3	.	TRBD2	TGTGCCAGCAGCTTATCTAGCGGGATCTCGGATACGCAGTATTTT	CASSLSSGISDTQYF
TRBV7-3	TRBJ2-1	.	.	TGTGCCAGCAGTGGGCGGGGAGGCAATGAGCAGTTCTTC	CASSGRGGNEQFF
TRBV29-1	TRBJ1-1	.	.	TGCAGCGTTGAGCTGGGGGCGCGCACTGAAGCTTTCTTT	CSVELGARTEAFF
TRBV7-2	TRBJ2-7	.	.	TGTGCCAGCAGCTTCGCGGGAAACTCCTACGAGCAGTACTTC	CASSFAGNSYEQYF
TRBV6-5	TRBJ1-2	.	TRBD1	TGTGCCAGCAGTGCCGGGACAGGGAGGAATGGCTACACCTTC	CASSAGTGRNGYTF
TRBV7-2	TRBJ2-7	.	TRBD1	TGTGCCAGCAGCCCCAGTCCCGGGACAGTTGATTCGTACTTC	CASSPSPGTVDSYF
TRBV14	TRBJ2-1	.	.	TGTGCCAGCAGCCAAGACGCCGGTCTATGGGGAGGACCCTACAATGAGCAGTTCTTC	CASSQDAGLWGGPYNEQFF
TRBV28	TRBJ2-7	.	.	TGTGCCAGCACCAGGGGGGCTTTCTACGAGCAGTACTTC	CASTRGAFYEQYF
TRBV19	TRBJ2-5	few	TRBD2	TGTGCCACCTCCCGGGCGGGGGATGGGCAAGGAGAGACCCAGTACTTC	CATSRAGDGQGETQYF
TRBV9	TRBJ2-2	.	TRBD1	TGTGCCAGCAGCGTAGCATCCGACAGGGGCCCTTTTGGAACCGGGGAGCTGTTTTTT	CASSVASDRGPFGTGELFF
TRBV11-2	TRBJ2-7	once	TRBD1	TGTGCCAGCAGCTTAGCCGGCGCTCTCGGGACAGGCCACCACGAGCAGTACTTC	CASSLAGALGTGHHEQYF
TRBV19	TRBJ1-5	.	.	TGTGCCAGTAGTCGCGGAGGGAATCAGCCCCAGCATTTT	CASSRGGNQPQHF
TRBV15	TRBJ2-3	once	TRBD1	TGTGCCACCAGCAGTCGACAGGGGGTAGGAGATACGCAGTATTTT	CATSSRQGVGDTQYF
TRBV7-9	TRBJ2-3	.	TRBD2	TGTGCCAGCAGCTTAGTAAGCGGGGGGGCAGCATCAGATACGCAGTATTTT	CASSLVSGGAASDTQYF
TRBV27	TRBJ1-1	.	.	TGTGCCAGCAGTTTAGAGTCAGGGATGGTCACTGAAGCTTTCTTT	CASSLESGMVTEAFF
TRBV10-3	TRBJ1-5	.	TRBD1	TGTGCCATCAGTGACCAGGGGACAGGGGGCAATCAGCCCCAGCATTTT	CAISDQGTGGNQPQHF
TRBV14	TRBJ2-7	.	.	TGTGCCAGCAGCCAAGCCAGGGGCTACTCCTACGAGCAGTACTTC	CASSQARGYSYEQYF
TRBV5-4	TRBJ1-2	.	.	TGTGCCAGCAGCTCCCCAGGGGTTCCTAAGGGCTACACCTTC	CASSSPGVPKGYTF
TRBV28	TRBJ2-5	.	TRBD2	TGTGCCAGCAGTTTATACCGCGGGAGGGCCCAAGAGACCCAGTACTTC	CASSLYRGRAQETQYF
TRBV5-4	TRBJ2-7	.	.	TGTGCCAGCAGCTTGCGTGCAGGGCGGTCGTTAGCCTACGAGCAGTACTTC	CASSLRAGRSLAYEQYF
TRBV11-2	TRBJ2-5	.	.	TGTGCCAGCAGCTTTTACGCGCGGCGGGAGACCCAGTACTTC	CASSFYARRETQYF
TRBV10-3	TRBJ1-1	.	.	TGTGCCATCAGTGGAGGTCTTGAAGCTTTCTTT	CAISGGLEAFF
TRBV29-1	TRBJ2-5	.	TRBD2	TGCAGCGCTACTAGCGGGAAAGAGACCCAGTACTTC	CSATSGKETQYF
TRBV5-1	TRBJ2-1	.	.	TGCGCCAGCAGCTTGGATGGTCGGACTAACAATGAGCAGTTCTTC	CASSLDGRTNNEQFF
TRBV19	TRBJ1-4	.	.	TGTGCCAGTAGTAGGGGGCTTGGTGATGAAAAACTGTTTTTT	CASSRGLGDEKLFF
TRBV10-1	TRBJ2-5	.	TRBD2	TGCGCCAGCAGTGATCCAGGACTAGCGGGAGACACCACCCAGTACTTC	CASSDPGLAGDTTQYF
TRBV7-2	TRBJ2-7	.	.	TGTGCCAGCAGCTTAGATGCTGTCAGCTCCTACGAGCAGTACTTC	CASSLDAVSSYEQYF
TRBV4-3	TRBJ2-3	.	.	TGCGCCAGCAGCCTGAGGAATAGGCAGAGCACAGATACGCAGTATTTT	CASSLRNRQSTDTQYF